This is a list of T cell receptor beta chains from one sample in a study of CD8+ T cells in alopecia areata. TCRdb's copy holds only in-frame clones and misses some; the assay was immunoSEQ multiplex PCR. The repertoire has about 100,000 clones, about 83% of them found once; the top ten carry 20% to 25%. The sample was CD8+ T cells sorted from blood, taken at week 24, from a patient treated with tofacitinib. Every receptor here comes from a human donor with alopecia areata. Each CDR3 is given with its conserved first and last residue. A D gene is named only where the DNA matches it firmly. Not every row has a clone size; where given, it reads once, few, many or a size class.

TRBV5-6	.	TRBJ2-3	.	TGTGCCAGCAGCCCCCCCCCGACAGGCCTCACAGATACGCAGTATTTT	CASSPPPTGLTDTQYF
TRBV5-1	.	TRBJ2-2	.	TGCGCCAGCAGCTTGGGGAACGGGGAGCTGTTTTTT	CASSLGNGELFF
TRBV4-1	.	TRBJ2-3	.	TGCGCCAGCAGCCAAGATCGGGATATGACTACAGATACGCAGTATTTT	CASSQDRDMTTDTQYF
TRBV6-5	.	TRBJ1-1	.	TGTGCCAGCACGTATTTCCAGGGCGGCACTGAAGCTTTCTTT	CASTYFQGGTEAFF
TRBV13	.	TRBJ2-7	.	TGTGCCAGCAGCTCCGGGCTCGGATGGCACGAGCAGTACTTC	CASSSGLGWHEQYF
TRBV5-6	.	TRBJ1-1	.	TGTGCCAGCAGCTTGGGACAGCTTGAAGCTTTCTTT	CASSLGQLEAFF
TRBV7-6	.	TRBJ2-5	.	TGTGCCAGCAGCTTCGGCGGTCGGGAGACCCAGTACTTC	CASSFGGRETQYF
TRBV19	.	TRBJ2-7	TRBD1	TGTGCCAGTAGTATGGGGACAGGCTACGAGCAGTACTTC	CASSMGTGYEQYF
TRBV6-5	once	TRBJ1-5	TRBD1	TGTGCCAGCAGTTTCGGACAGGGGAGTCAGCCCCAGCATTTT	CASSFGQGSQPQHF
TRBV5-5	.	TRBJ1-5	.	TGTGCCAGCAGCTTGGCGGCTTCCAATCAGCCCCAGCATTTT	CASSLAASNQPQHF